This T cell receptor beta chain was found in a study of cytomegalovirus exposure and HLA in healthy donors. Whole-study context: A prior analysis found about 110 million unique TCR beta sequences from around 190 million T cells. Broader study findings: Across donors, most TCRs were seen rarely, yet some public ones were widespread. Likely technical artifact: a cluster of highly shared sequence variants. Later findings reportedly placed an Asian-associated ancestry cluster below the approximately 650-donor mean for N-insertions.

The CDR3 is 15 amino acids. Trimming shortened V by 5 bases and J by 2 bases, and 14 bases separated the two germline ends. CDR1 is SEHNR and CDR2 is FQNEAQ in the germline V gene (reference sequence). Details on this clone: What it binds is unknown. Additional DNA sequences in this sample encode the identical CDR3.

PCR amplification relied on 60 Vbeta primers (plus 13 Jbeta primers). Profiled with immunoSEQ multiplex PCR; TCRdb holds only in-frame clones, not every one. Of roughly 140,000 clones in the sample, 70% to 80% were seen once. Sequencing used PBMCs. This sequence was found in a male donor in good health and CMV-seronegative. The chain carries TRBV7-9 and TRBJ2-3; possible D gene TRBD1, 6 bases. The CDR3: CASSPSRGPTDTQYF. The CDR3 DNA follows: TGTGCCAGCAGCCCCTCCAGGGGCCCCACAGATACGCAGTATTTT.